This T cell receptor (beta chain) was identified in a study of cytomegalovirus exposure and HLA in healthy donors. Primers: 60 Vbeta forward and 13 Jbeta reverse. Produced via immunoSEQ multiplex PCR; TCRdb's table is partial and in-frame only. The sample shows 35,000 to 55,000 clones, 60% to 80% of them seen only once. The sample comprised PBMCs. The sequence derives from a young man in good health and CMV-seronegative.

Here the CDR3 DNA reads TGCGCCAGTAATCCGGGACACGGCGAAAAACTGTTTTTT. This sequence encodes CASNPGHGEKLFF. The chain employs TRBV5-1 and TRBJ1-4, with D possibly TRBD1 on 6 matching bases. Trimming cost V 8 bases and J 8 bases, with 16 bases left between them. This CDR3 has 13 residues. Germline V gives CDR1 SGHRS, CDR2 YFSETQ.